The 9 T cell receptor beta chains listed next were all sequenced from one sample in a study of shared clonotypes between healthy human individuals. Using immunoSEQ multiplex PCR, the repertoire was profiled, and TCRdb retains in-frame clones only, with some absent. The repertoire consists of about 710,000 clones, with roughly 72% occurring once and the leading ten covering approximately 1.8%. What was sequenced was memory CD4+ T cells sorted from blood. Indicated subset: CD45RA-negative fraction. All receptors derive from a woman between 25 and 40 years old in good health.

This clone was picked up many times. Other DNA sequences in this sample translate to the same CDR3. V usage is TRBV28 and J usage is TRBJ1-1, with no clear D. The CDR3 sequence is 12 residues long. Per germline, CDR1 MDHEN and CDR2 SYDVKM. Trimming took 6 bases from V and 2 from J, leaving 7 bases between them. CDR3 region: CASSTLNTEAFF. In DNA, the CDR3 is TGTGCCAGCAGCACTCTTAACACTGAAGCTTTCTTT.

The V call is TRBV18, the J call TRBJ2-5, with TRBD2 identical over 9 bases. The germline V gene has CDR1 KGHSH and CDR2 LQKENI. The CDR3 is 14 residues long. The trim removed 3 bases at V and 5 bases at J, leaving 4 bases unmatched. The CDR3 DNA sequence: TGTGCCAGCTCACCGCCCACTAGCGGGGAGACCCAGTACTTC. It translates to CASSPPTSGETQYF.

In regard to this clone: This could be a read error, since a much larger clone is one nucleotide away. Additional DNA sequences in this sample encode the identical CDR3. The J gene is TRBJ2-1, the V gene TRBV5-1; D call uncertain. The V end was cut by 3 bases, the J end by 0 bases, with 10 bases between. The CDR3 spans 15 residues. Germline lookup yields CDR1 SGHRS and CDR2 YFSETQ. In nucleotides, the CDR3 is TGCGCCAGCAGCTCTGACACGAGCTCCTACAATGAGCAGTTCTTC. It yields the protein CASSSDTSSYNEQFF.

V is TRBV6-4 and J is TRBJ1-1, with D possibly TRBD1 on 6 matching bases. The V end was cut by 4 bases, the J end by 7 bases, with 16 bases between. This CDR3 has 14 residues. Germline V lookup: CDR1 MRHNA, CDR2 SNTAGT. The DNA of the CDR3 is TGTGCCAGCAGTGGTTCAGGGGAGAAGGGTGAAGCTTTCTTT. It codes for CASSGSGEKGEAFF.

This rearrangement joins TRBV9 to TRBJ2-7; 8 nucleotides align to TRBD1. The CDR3 consists of 15 residues. J lost 3 bases, V lost 2 bases, and 7 bases had no gene match. The germline gives CDR1 SGDLS, CDR2 YYNGEE. CDR3 loop: CASSVGGQGVYEQYF. The DNA of the CDR3 is TGTGCCAGCAGCGTGGGTGGACAGGGAGTCTACGAGCAGTACTTC.

Comment on this clone: With a much larger clone just one base away, this may be a read error. Other DNA sequences in the same sample also yield this CDR3. The V and J genes are TRBV18 and TRBJ2-1; D gene unclear. The CDR3 runs 12 residues. The V and J ends lost 5 bases and 3 bases respectively, with 5 bases between them. The V gene's germline CDR1 is KGHSH and CDR2 LQKENI. The CDR3 DNA reads TGTGCCAGCTCAACGATCTACAATGAGCAGTTCTTC. It codes for CASSTIYNEQFF.

The gene calls are TRBV25-1 and TRBJ2-1; a weak D match, TRBD1 (6 bases). The V end lost 7 bases, the J end lost 3 bases, and 16 bases lay between the germline ends. Germline values: CDR1 MGHDK, CDR2 SYGVNS. This CDR3 spans 15 amino acids. DNA of the CDR3: TGTGCCAGCACCAACGGGGACAACTACTACAATGAGCAGTTCTTC. Protein sequence: CASTNGDNYYNEQFF.

This clone was counted only a few times. The chain carries TRBV7-2 and TRBJ2-2; D remains ambiguous. The CDR3 is 14 residues long. V lost 2 bases and J lost 7, with 11 bases in between. The germline gives CDR1 SGHTA, CDR2 FQGNSA. The CDR3 reads CASSLYRGVGELFF. CDR3 coding DNA: TGTGCCAGCAGCTTATATCGCGGAGTCGGGGAGCTGTTTTTT.

The rearrangement links TRBV28 to TRBJ1-3; 9 bases align to TRBD1. CDR1 is MDHEN, CDR2 SYDVKM, per germline. The CDR3 is made up of 15 amino acids. V trimming: 10 bases; J trimming: 1 base; junction bases outside the gene matches: 8. The DNA of the CDR3 is TGTGCCACCGCGGACAGGGGATTATCTGGAAACACCATATATTTT. This encodes CATADRGLSGNTIYF.